This record covers a single TCR beta chain. The data derive from a study of shared clonotypes between healthy human individuals. Assay used: immunoSEQ multiplex PCR; TCRdb lists only in-frame clones, some missing. Found here are roughly 1.5 million clones, 95% to 99% of them singletons; the top ten hold about 0.4%. This receptor was taken from a man aged 30 to 45 in good health. Specimen: naive CD4+ T cells sorted from blood. Noted subset: CD45RA+ positively selected.

This chain's CDR3 is CATSRVRTGNYGETQYF. The CDR3 DNA sequence: TGTGCCACCAGCAGAGTTCGGACAGGGAATTATGGTGAGACCCAGTACTTC. This chain joins TRBV15 and TRBJ2-5, with 8 nucleotides matching TRBD1. The CDR3 totals 17 residues. Trimming took 1 base from V and 5 from J; bases not matched to a gene: 12. Germline V gene lookup returns CDR1 LNHNV and CDR2 YYDKDF (reference sequence).